Listed here are 12 T cell receptor beta chains from one sample, sequenced in a study of shared clonotypes between healthy human individuals. Some clones are missing from TCRdb's copy, which holds only in-frame ones; the method was immunoSEQ multiplex PCR. The table includes roughly 2 million clones, 90% to 95% detected once. Source material: naive CD4+ T cells sorted from blood. Subset defined: CD45RA+ positively selected. Receptor source: a man between 18 and 35 years old in good health.

V is TRBV30 and J is TRBJ2-2; 13 bases align to TRBD2. V lost 7 bases, J lost 6 bases, and 8 bases stayed unmatched. CDR1 GTSNPN and CDR2 SVGIG come from the germline V gene (reference sequence). This CDR3 is built from 15 residues. CDR3: CASPTSGGLPGELFF. The CDR3 nucleotides are TGTGCCTCCCCGACTAGCGGGGGGCTCCCCGGGGAGCTGTTTTTT.

The sample holds one count of this clone. The rearrangement joins TRBV19 to TRBJ1-4, with 9 bases that match TRBD1. J was trimmed by 6 bases and V by 5 bases; bases with no gene match: 10. There are 16 residues in the CDR3. CDR1 is LNHDA and CDR2 is SQIVND in the germline V gene (reference sequence). The CDR3 region has the DNA TGTGCCAGTAGTGTCTTAACAGGGGGCGGTGATGAAAAACTGTTTTTT. Translating gives CASSVLTGGGDEKLFF.

The chain uses TRBV4-1 and TRBJ2-7; TRBD2 might be the D (7 bases). V was clipped by 2 bases and J by 0 bases, with 29 bases between them. CDR3 length equals 21 residues. Germline V gene sequence: CDR1 MGHRA, CDR2 YSYEKL. The chain's CDR3 is CASSQFDRRQPGGAISYEQYF. The CDR3 DNA reads TGCGCCAGCAGCCAATTCGATCGGAGGCAACCTGGGGGGGCAATCTCCTACGAGCAGTACTTC.

With respect to this clone: This specimen includes other DNA sequences encoding the same CDR3. The gene calls are TRBV19 and TRBJ2-3, with D unresolved. The CDR3 covers 13 residues. Trimming cost V 0 bases and J 3 bases, with 4 bases left between them. CDR1 LNHDA and CDR2 SQIVND come from the germline V gene (reference sequence). CDR3 sequence reads: CASSIDRTDTQYF. The DNA of the CDR3 is TGTGCCAGTAGTATAGATCGAACAGATACGCAGTATTTT.

The chain has TRBV4-1 and TRBJ1-6, with 8 bases identical to TRBD1. This CDR3 contains 18 residues. Germline CDR1 is MGHRA and CDR2 is YSYEKL. Trimming took 3 bases from V and 7 from J; bases not matched to a gene: 14. The CDR3 reads CASSHIPGQALGNSPLHF. The DNA for the CDR3 is TGCGCCAGCAGCCACATTCCGGGACAGGCCTTAGGGAATTCACCCCTCCACTTT.

The chain is built from TRBV5-1 and TRBJ2-1; 11 bases are a match to TRBD1. The trim removed 5 bases at V and 8 bases at J, leaving 6 bases unmatched. In germline, CDR1 is SGHRS, CDR2 YFSETQ. The CDR3 totals 14 residues. CDR3 residues: CASRPGQGVDEQFF. The CDR3 nucleotides are TGCGCCAGCAGACCGGGACAGGGGGTCGATGAGCAGTTCTTC. The entire variable domain, with the rest obtained from reference TRBV5-1 and TRBJ2-1, is as follows: KAGVTQTPRYLIKTRGQQVTLSCSPISGHRSVSWYQQTPGQGLQFLFEYFSETQRNKGNFPGRFSGRQFSNSRSEMNVSTLELGDSALYLCASRPGQGVDEQFFGPGTRLTVL.

CDR3 DNA: TGTGCCAGCAGTGAACAAGGGGCTCGGAATAATTCACCCCTCCACTTT. Translated, it gives CASSEQGARNNSPLHF. The chain links TRBV6-1 to TRBJ1-6; weak D call: TRBD1 (5 bases). The CDR3 has 16 amino acids. Per the germline V gene, CDR1 is MNHNS and CDR2 is SASEGT. Deletions cut 2 bases from V and 5 bases from J, with 13 bases between.

The chain employs TRBV30 and TRBJ2-3; 9 bases agree with TRBD1. The CDR3 covers 15 residues. The J segment lost 4 bases and the V segment lost 4 bases, leaving 9 bases of the junction unmatched. From germline, CDR1 is GTSNPN and CDR2 SVGIG (reference sequence). The CDR3 nucleotides are TGTGCCTGGATCTCGGGGACAGGGCATCCAGATACGCAGTATTTT. This translates into CAWISGTGHPDTQYF.

V and J are TRBV5-4 and TRBJ2-2, with 13 bases that match TRBD2. The CDR3 spans 17 residues. V was clipped by 4 bases and J by 7 bases; unmatched bases: 10. Germline CDR1 reads SGHNT; CDR2 reads YYREEE (reference sequence). CDR3 sequence: CASSRGLAGPRVGELFF. The CDR3 nucleotides are TGTGCCAGCAGCCGGGGACTAGCGGGACCCCGGGTCGGGGAGCTGTTTTTT.

The rearrangement uses TRBV7-3 and TRBJ2-6, with D possibly TRBD1 on 5 matching bases. Trimming removed 5 bases at V and 2 bases at J, with 10 bases between. This CDR3 has 15 amino acids. CDR1 and CDR2 (germline): SGHTA, FQGTGA. The CDR3 DNA reads as TGTGCCAGCAGCCAACAGGTGGCTGGGGCCAACGTCCTGACTTTC. Protein product: CASSQQVAGANVLTF.

The chain joins TRBV6-5 to TRBJ2-7; 8 bases are shared with TRBD1. The trim removed 3 bases at V and 10 bases at J, leaving 8 bases unmatched. This CDR3 contains 13 residues. Germline values: CDR1 MNHEY, CDR2 SVGAGI. As DNA, the CDR3 is TGTGCCAGCAGTTATCAGGCGGACAGGGCCCAGTACTTC. Translating gives CASSYQADRAQYF.

This clone was detected once. This chain links TRBV7-2 with TRBJ2-7, with TRBD2 identical over 8 bases. The CDR3 totals 15 residues. CDR1 SGHTA and CDR2 FQGNSA come from the germline V gene. Trimming removed 3 bases from V and 4 bases from J; junction bases left unmatched: 8. The CDR3 region has the DNA TGTGCCAGCAGCTTGTCTGCGGGGGGACTATACGAGCAGTACTTC. It specifies CASSLSAGGLYEQYF.